This paragraph covers one T cell receptor (beta chain) sequence. After removal of 6 bases from V and 7 bases from J, the junction contained 6 bases not matched to a gene. The CDR3 length is 15 residues. The germline V gene has CDR1 MRHNA and CDR2 SNTAGT. The sample originates from a study of OX40 agonist ivuxolimab in advanced cancers. The method was immunoSEQ multiplex PCR; TCRdb's version includes in-frame clones alone and lacks a portion of them. The table lists about 58,000 clones, about 90% of them singletons, with 3.5% in the top ten. Sequencing was performed on CD4+ or CD8+ T cells sorted from blood, taken in a trial of the OX40 agonist ivuxolimab. The V gene is TRBV6-4, the J gene TRBJ2-2; 12 nucleotides align to TRBD2. The sequence was obtained from an adult with an advanced solid tumor such as melanoma, head and neck, liver or kidney cancer. The CDR3 here is CASSETSGGDGELFF. Here the CDR3 DNA reads TGTGCCAGCAGCGAGACTAGCGGGGGAGACGGGGAGCTGTTTTTT.